The 23 T cell receptor beta chains listed next were all sequenced from one sample in a study of blood T cells in healthy people across ages (dated by TCRdb to between 2014 and 2017). Library prep was done by 5' RACE. These reads were obtained on an Illumina HiSeq 2500. The second PCR ran for roughly 6 to 11 cycles and used a J-beta primer mix along with a sample-barcoded 5' primer. TCRdb trimmed public reads at Q25 via fastp, called clones via MiXCR and kept in-frame beta chains. Each CDR3 protein appears once, grouped with its most common genes and DNA. The sample includes 600,000 or so distinct CDR3 sequences, with about 30% observed a single time. The biggest ten clones account for around 14% of the sample. The sequencing sample was made of blood. The receptors stem from a woman aged 80 or older in good health.

Comment on this clonotype: With a much larger clone just one base away, this may be a read error. The chain has TRBV10-3 and TRBJ2-7, with TRBD1 identical over 9 bases. V lost 5 bases to trimming and J lost 10 bases; unmatched junction nucleotides: 18. Germline V gene data show CDR1 as ENHRY and CDR2 as SYGVKD. The CDR3 length is 16 residues. The CDR3 nucleotides read TGTGCCATCAGTTCCCACCGGGACAGGGAGGAAGAGGCCCAGTACTTC. Residues: CAISSHRDREEEAQYF.

The chain carries TRBV7-2 and TRBJ2-1, with D hard to call. Germline CDR1 and CDR2: SGHTA and FQGNSA. V lost 0 bases and J 0 bases, leaving 6 bases between the germline ends. The CDR3 consists of 15 residues. The CDR3 sequence is CASSLAGFSYNEQFF. CDR3 nucleotides: TGTGCCAGCAGCTTAGCGGGCTTCTCCTACAATGAGCAGTTCTTC.

The sample holds many counts of this clonotype. In nucleotides, the CDR3 is TGTGCCACCAGCGACCCGACAGGATCCTACGAGCAGTACTTC. The encoded protein is CATSDPTGSYEQYF. The chain uses TRBV15 and TRBJ2-7; weak D call: TRBD1 (6 bases). Per the germline V gene, CDR1 is LNHNV and CDR2 is YYDKDF (reference sequence). The CDR3 spans 14 residues. V lost 5 bases to trimming and J lost 1 base, with 12 bases between them.

This clonotype was observed a handful of times. This chain links TRBV6-6 with TRBJ1-4; D perhaps matches TRBD1 (6 bases). Trimming removed 5 bases at V and 7 bases at J, with 17 bases between. This CDR3 has 15 residues. From germline, CDR1 is MNHNY and CDR2 SVGAGI (reference sequence). The CDR3 DNA is TGTGCCAGCAGTCTCGGGGGGGCCTCCGGTGAAAAACTGTTTTTT. It is translated as CASSLGGASGEKLFF.

This clonotype was seen at least ten times. V usage is TRBV5-1 and J usage is TRBJ2-3, with 8 bases matching TRBD1. The junction had 4 bases not matched to a gene; V was cut back by 3 bases and J by 4 bases. In germline, CDR1 is SGHRS, CDR2 YFSETQ. The CDR3 spans 14 residues. This CDR3 reads CASSSTGVSDTQYF. In nucleotides, the CDR3 is TGCGCCAGCAGCTCGACAGGGGTTTCAGATACGCAGTATTTT.

This clonotype was recorded many times. The chain has TRBV20-1 and TRBJ1-2; 9 bases agree with TRBD1. The germline CDR1 and CDR2 sequences are DFQATT and SNEGSKA (reference sequence). The CDR3 has 15 residues. Unmatched junction bases numbered 5, after V lost 1 base and J lost 2 bases. Here the CDR3 reads CSARGNRGPNYGYTF. DNA of the CDR3: TGCAGTGCTAGAGGCAACAGGGGGCCAAACTATGGCTACACCTTC.

This clonotype has a handful of counts. V and J are TRBV20-1 and TRBJ1-2; the D gene is possibly TRBD1 (6 bases). Between the trimmed V and J ends, which lost 5 bases and 0 bases, there was a span of 16 bases. This CDR3 is 15 amino acids long. CDR1 DFQATT and CDR2 SNEGSKA come from the germline V gene (reference sequence). The CDR3 region is CSAWGRGGANYGYTF. CDR3 nucleotides: TGCAGTGCTTGGGGGCGGGGGGGAGCTAACTATGGCTACACCTTC.

This rearrangement joins TRBV7-9 to TRBJ2-1; 8 bases are a match to TRBD2. J gave up 2 bases and V 5 bases, and 5 bases lay outside the gene matches. The CDR3 extends over 15 amino acids. Germline V gives CDR1 SEHNR, CDR2 FQNEAQ (reference sequence). The CDR3 DNA follows: TGTGCCAGCAGCCCCACTAGCGGAACCTACAATGAGCAGTTCTTC. Protein: CASSPTSGTYNEQFF. The full variable domain, its missing parts supplied by reference TRBV7-9 and TRBJ2-1, is DTGVSQNPRHKITKRGQNVTFRCDPISEHNRLYWYRQTLGQGPEFLTYFQNEAQLEKSRLLSDRFSAERPKGSFSTLEIQRTEQGDSAMYLCASSPTSGTYNEQFFGPGTRLTVL.

This clonotype was counted at least ten times. This chain connects TRBV2 to TRBJ1-2, with TRBD1 matching over 7 bases. Germline-derived CDR1 and CDR2 are SNHLY and FYNNEI. The CDR3 is 12 amino acids. Trimming cost V 5 bases and J 4 bases; bases outside gene matches: 1. The CDR3 loop is CASSWTGYGYTF. Here the CDR3 DNA reads TGTGCCAGCAGTTGGACAGGCTATGGCTACACCTTC.

This clonotype has a count of ten or more. The chain recombines TRBV5-6 with TRBJ1-4, with D perhaps matching TRBD1 (5 bases). V lost 3 bases, J lost 5 bases, and 14 bases lay in between. The CDR3 spans 15 residues. CDR1 is SGHDT and CDR2 is YYEEEE in the germline V gene. The CDR3 DNA follows: TGTGCCAGCAGCTCGTCCGGGACCGTGAATGAAAAACTGTTTTTT. As protein: CASSSSGTVNEKLFF.

Remarks on this clonotype: A much larger clone is a single base away; this may be a read error. The chain joins TRBV3-1 to TRBJ1-2, with D unresolved. Germline V gives CDR1 LGHDT, CDR2 YNNKEL (reference sequence). This CDR3 has 14 residues. The DNA of the CDR3 is TGTGCCAGCGGCCAAGGAGGGCAGGCGGATGGCTACACCTTC. Its translation: CASGQGGQADGYTF.

A single count supports this clonotype. This rearrangement joins TRBV7-9 to TRBJ2-5, with 7 bases fitting TRBD2. The CDR3 loop spans 17 amino acids. J lost 1 base, V lost 0 bases, and 8 bases had no gene match. Per germline, CDR1 SEHNR and CDR2 FQNEAQ (reference sequence). CDR3 coding DNA: TGTGCCAGCAGCTTAGCTGGTCCTAGCGGTTTCCAAGAGACCCAGTACTTC. This translates into CASSLAGPSGFQETQYF.

Notes on this clonotype: Just one base apart from a much larger clone, this may be a read error. The chain carries TRBV7-3 and TRBJ2-6; perhaps D is TRBD1 or TRBD2 (5 bases each). In germline, CDR1 is SGHTA, CDR2 FQGTGA. This CDR3 is 16 amino acids long. CDR3 sequence (DNA): TGTGCCAGCAGCGCCGAGGGTTACTCTGGGGCCAACGTCCGGACTTTC. As protein: CASSAEGYSGANVRTF.

This clonotype was found a few times. V gene TRBV12-3 or TRBV12-4 combines with J gene TRBJ2-2; TRBD2 matches 13 bases. V dropped 5 bases and J dropped 7; count of bases not matched to a gene: 13. This CDR3 contains 18 residues. CDR3 DNA sequence: TGTGCCAGCAGTCCGAGACTCCGGACTAGCGGGAGAGGCGGGGAGCTGTTTTTT. Encoded protein: CASSPRLRTSGRGGELFF.

The V call is TRBV7-9, the J call TRBJ2-4, with 9 bases that match TRBD1. This CDR3 is 19 amino acids long. Germline V gene lookup returns CDR1 SEHNR and CDR2 FQNEAQ (reference sequence). V was clipped by 5 bases and J by 0 bases; unmatched bases: 14. The CDR3 spells CASSQGGTGSGLAKNIQYF. In nucleotides, the CDR3 is TGTGCCAGCAGCCAAGGCGGGACAGGGTCAGGACTAGCCAAAAACATTCAGTACTTC.

This clonotype was detected only a few times. The chain carries TRBV7-2 and TRBJ1-5; D call uncertain. Germline V gene sequence: CDR1 SGHTA, CDR2 FQGNSA. Trimming removed 2 bases at V and 3 bases at J, with 8 bases between. This CDR3 spans 14 amino acids. The CDR3 loop reads CASSLNSPNQPQHF. Here the CDR3 DNA reads TGTGCCAGCAGCTTAAACAGCCCCAATCAGCCCCAGCATTTT.

The V and J genes are TRBV20-1 and TRBJ2-2; 11 bases are shared with TRBD1. With V trimmed by 5 bases and J by 7 bases, 6 bases remained unmatched. There are 14 residues in the CDR3. Germline assignment: CDR1 DFQATT and CDR2 SNEGSKA (reference sequence). The CDR3 region has the DNA TGCAGTGCTCCGGGACAGGGGGACGGCGGGGAGCTGTTTTTT. This gives the protein CSAPGQGDGGELFF.

In the case of this clonotype: At one end the junction does not follow the germline gene, possibly because of a read error. The chain has TRBV20-1 and TRBJ2-1; 7 bases are a match to TRBD1. The CDR3 contains 14 residues. CDR1 and CDR2 (germline): DFQATT, SNEGSKA (reference sequence). The CDR3: CSARGLQGYNERFF. The CDR3 region has the DNA TGCAGTGCTAGAGGCCTACAGGGGTACAATGAGCGGTTCTTC.

This clonotype has only one observation. The chain uses TRBV2 and TRBJ2-7; unclear D gene. The CDR3 consists of 14 residues. Germline V gene sequence: CDR1 SNHLY, CDR2 FYNNEI. The V end was cut by 2 bases, the J end by 5 bases, with 13 bases between. The DNA of the CDR3 is TGTGCCAGCAGTGAAATGGGCACGGGCAACGAGCAGTACTTC. This sequence encodes CASSEMGTGNEQYF.

This chain connects TRBV12-3 or TRBV12-4 to TRBJ2-1, with 12 bases fitting TRBD2. The length of the CDR3 is 16 residues. The V gene end was trimmed by 6 bases and the J gene end by 6 bases; junction bases not matched to a gene: 9. The CDR3 is CASRTGLAGKFNEQFF. The CDR3 DNA sequence: TGTGCCAGCAGAACCGGACTAGCGGGGAAATTCAATGAGCAGTTCTTC.

V is TRBV7-9 and J is TRBJ1-1, with D unclear. CDR3 length: 17 amino acids. The germline CDR1 and CDR2 sequences are SEHNR and FQNEAQ (reference sequence). Deletions cut 2 bases from V and 6 bases from J, with 22 bases between. The CDR3 spells CASSLLRVVTSSAEAFF. In DNA form, the CDR3 reads TGTGCCAGCAGCTTATTGAGGGTCGTGACCTCCAGTGCTGAAGCTTTCTTT.

This clonotype was found many times. The J gene is TRBJ2-5, the V gene TRBV6-5; no definite D call. Germline CDR1 reads MNHEY; CDR2 reads SVGAGI. V lost 0 bases and J lost 5, with 10 bases in between. The CDR3 totals 14 residues. In nucleotides, the CDR3 is TGTGCCAGCAGTTACTCCGGCCCCCAGGAGACCCAGTACTTC. Translation gives CASSYSGPQETQYF.

The chain recombines TRBV10-3 with TRBJ2-3; 7 bases match TRBD2. V shed 2 bases and J 2 bases; nucleotides not matched to a gene: 1. This CDR3 has 14 residues. Germline CDR1 is ENHRY and CDR2 is SYGVKD. The CDR3 is CAISERGDTDTQYF. Here the CDR3 DNA reads TGTGCCATCAGTGAGCGGGGGGACACAGATACGCAGTATTTT.